The source of this T cell receptor (beta chain) is a study of regulatory T cells in long-lasting Graves disease (dated by TCRdb to 2020 to 2023). Some background on the complete study: Antithyroid drugs had been taken for less than 3 months by newly diagnosed Graves' disease patients. Persistent Graves' disease patients were compared with newly diagnosed Graves' disease patients by peripheral blood TCR sequencing and RNA sequencing. The study was registered as a clinical trial and conducted in China. A total of around 35 samples underwent TCR sequencing, from roughly 13 patients with persistent Graves' disease and 20 or so patients with newly diagnosed Graves' disease. Broader findings and caveats from the paper: Only the TCR beta chain was sequenced and analyzed. Patients with persistent disease shared more public clonotypes (about 3,000) than newly diagnosed patients did (around 1,000). Persistent disease showed preferential use of TRBV28, TRBJ1-2 and TRBJ2-5, whereas newly diagnosed disease favored TRBV20-1 and TRBJ2-1. The authors noted that the small sample size was a limitation that may lower accuracy. Lower TCR Shannon entropy and fewer highly expanded clones were observed in persistent Graves' disease patients than in newly diagnosed patients, which suggested clonal expansion. Peripheral blood alone was examined, since thyroid tissue, which constituted the primary lesion, could not be accessed.

Trimming takes 6 bases off V and 6 bases off J; junction bases not matched to a gene: 6. The CDR3 runs 13 amino acids, cysteine and phenylalanine included. Just the 39-base CDR3 DNA is kept, in frame starting at base 1. As encoded in the germline V gene, CDR1 is MDHEN while CDR2 is SYDVKM. This clonotype was detected many times. No antigen is known for it. No qualities accompany the bases; no much larger clone lies one base away. Reading the label with the study, this specimen's time point is: newly diagnosed GD, antithyroid drugs for less than 3 months. For both TCR sequencing and RNA sequencing, RNA was extracted from PBMCs in TRIzol. Graves' disease was diagnosed according to American Thyroid Association guidelines. Recruitment of patients was carried out at an endocrinology department in Xi'an, China. From each patient, around 9 milliliters of peripheral blood was collected into an EDTA anticoagulant tube. PBMCs were isolated by Ficoll Paque Plus density gradient separation without further T cell sorting. An Agilent 2100 Bioanalyzer and agarose gel were used to assess RNA quality, and a NanoDrop 2000 was used to measure RNA concentration.

The method behind the library was multiplex PCR. This sample was sequenced with an Illumina HiSeq 4000. iRepertoire HTBI primers and Arm-PCR amplification of CDR3 regions were used to construct TCR beta libraries. PCR products were gel purified before sequencing. The original pipeline was this. Across samples, roughly 60 TRBV and 13 to 15 TRBJ segments were identified and used for gene usage analysis of CDR3 amino acid clonotypes. Filtered high-quality paired reads were merged into contigs using COPE and FqMerger. BLAST was used to align contigs to IMGT TRBV, TRBD and TRBJ reference genes, and CDR3 was defined according to IMGT. Any clonotype with a frequency above 0.1% was counted as a highly expanded clone. Shannon entropy served as the measure of repertoire diversity, while the Gini coefficient captured V-J evenness. A clonotype found in more than one individual was treated as public. TCRdb trimmed the raw reads at Q25, called clones with MiXCR and kept productive beta chains. Records with the same CDR3 protein are collapsed into one entry carrying the most frequent genes and DNA. The V and J calls were not made by the authors but by TCRdb's processing. The sample table lists roughly 350,000 distinct CDR3 sequences, 16% of them with a count of one. The ten biggest clones cover about 27% of the sample.

These same data were also listed under a study on T cells in Graves' hyperthyroidism and ophthalmopathy. As noted in the second study: Stable Graves' hyperthyroidism was defined as the absence of progression to ophthalmopathy over 18 months of follow-up. The hyperthyroidism patients were between 18 and 65 years old and newly diagnosed, with a disease duration of less than 2 months. The study excluded patients with uncontrolled infections, other autoimmune diseases, pregnancy or lactation. Diagnoses relied on clinical symptoms, serum thyroxine and TRAb, thyroid ultrasound and orbital computed tomography. A first-round RT-PCR of the TCR CDR3 used the HTBI primer set with the Qiagen OneStep RT-PCR kit. Blood samples also contained most of the expanded thyroid clonotypes (frequency above 0.001), which suggests that blood repertoires may reflect thyroid immune responses. A 13 V-J signature model separated ophthalmopathy from stable hyperthyroidism, with roughly 88% sensitivity and 81.08% specificity in cross-validation and 80%/75% in testing. In validation, progression to ophthalmopathy was predicted by the model with nearly 71% sensitivity and roughly 72% specificity, a median of approximately 6.5 months before onset. TCR V-J signatures able to tell the groups apart were searched for in a discovery cohort of approximately 95 patients, of whom more than 40 had Graves' ophthalmopathy and 57 had stable Graves' hyperthyroidism. Prospective prediction of ophthalmopathy was tested in an independent validation cohort consisting of roughly 19 hyperthyroidism patients and more than 15 patients who later progressed to ophthalmopathy. The roughly 94 discovery patients were randomly split 7:3 into training and test sets. Thyroid tissue and blood T-cell repertoires from six Graves' hyperthyroidism patients were also compared in the study. After sampling, hyperthyroidism patients received methimazole starting at 30 mg daily, and ophthalmopathy patients received high-dose intravenous methylprednisolone. Libraries were constructed in a second round of multiplex PCR, after which size selection and purification were performed. Libraries were sequenced paired-end with 100 bp reads on an Illumina HiSeq2000. SOAPnuke was used to process the raw data, throwing out any read that contained adapters or uncalled bases, had a mean Phred below 15, or lacked an exact constant-primer or identifier match. High-quality paired reads were merged using COPE v1.2.5, and each unique nucleotide sequence was defined as a clonotype. Clonotypes were aligned to IMGT TRBV, TRBD and TRBJ reference segments using MiTCR v1.1. Only V-J combinations with frequency above 0.0001, covering 99% to 99.2% of repertoires, were analysed. A TCS score was defined as the ratio of F50 (clonal expansion) to E x V (chaos), with BLOSUM62-based TCRdist applied between CDR3 peptides within each V-J. Welch's t-statistics and random forest reduced roughly 530 V-J features to 13, which were used in a naive Bayes classifier (R e1071). No statistical method was used to set the sample size in advance, and investigators knew the group allocation. The paper describes TCR Vbeta CDR3 sequencing of fewer than 150 peripheral blood samples, made up of about 40 ophthalmopathy patients, 70 to 75 hyperthyroidism patients and 17 progressor patients.

The material sequenced was peripheral blood mononuclear cells (PBMCs), taken at new diagnosis, from a patient treated with antithyroid drugs. Recombination linked TRBV28 to TRBJ2-5, with 8 junctional bases fitting TRBD1. This TCR derives from a man in his forties with Graves disease. Donor details come from another sample of the same person, matched by shared clones. The nucleotides are TGTGCCAGCAGAAGACAGGGGATACAGACCCAGTACTTC. It specifies CASRRQGIQTQYF.